This T cell receptor (beta chain) was captured by sequencing in a study of Ad26.COV2.S vaccination and SARS-CoV-2 variants. Overall study context: In the study, Ad26.COV2.S was injected intramuscularly once, or twice 56 days apart. Broader study findings: Similar non-spike TCR breadth was seen in vaccine and placebo recipients.

Assay: immunoSEQ multiplex PCR; the TCRdb copy retains only in-frame clones and omits some. The table has about 350,000 clones, approximately 86% seen once. A few counts support this clone. Antigen unknown. Treatment reported: around 19 received Ad26.COV2.S at low or high dose, single or two shots; about five received placebo; per-sample allocation not given. It was on day 63 after the first vaccine or placebo injection that samples were taken. An Ad26 vector carrying the Wuhan-strain SARS-CoV-2 spike served as the vaccine. The TCR was taken from a person aged 18 to 65 who received the Ad26.COV2.S COVID-19 vaccine or a placebo. Sequenced here: peripheral blood, sampled in a trial of Ad26.COV2.S vaccine versus placebo.

The CDR3 loop reads CAGLGGGRTNTGELFF. CDR3 DNA sequence: TGTGCCGGACTCGGAGGGGGCCGAACGAACACCGGGGAGCTGTTTTTT. The rearrangement links TRBV30 to TRBJ2-2; a weak D match, TRBD1 (7 bases). The germline V gene encodes CDR1 GTSNPN and CDR2 SVGIG (reference sequence). The CDR3 totals 16 residues. With 8 bases removed from V and 0 bases from J, the gap between germline ends came to 19 bases.